This record covers a single T cell receptor beta chain. No base quality information exists; no much larger clone differs at one position. This sample was taken from a study of CD8 T cells in acute hepatitis C reinfection (dated by TCRdb to the early 2020s). Notes on the research overall: The TCRbeta repertoire of CD8+ T cells specific for the HCV NS3-1073 epitope was profiled during acute infection and after viral clearance. Paired acute and follow-up samples were contributed by four spontaneous resolvers. Follow-up samples were collected at least 347 days after estimated infection from under 10 spontaneous resolvers who had cleared HCV. Beyond this particular receptor, the publication reports: Because bulk sequencing covered only the TCRbeta chain, the alphabeta pairing of the public clonotypes could not be determined. Preferential use of the TRBV04 and TRBV06 gene families was observed in all groups, and this preferential usage was not explained by overrepresentation in the naive pool. About 13 public clonotypes were found regardless of outcome; one public clonotype used V04-02/J02-02. It was rare for CDR3 sequences to be shared with other epitopes, and exact matching may have been limited by differing sequencing approaches. NS3-1073 specific cells were too rare to sort in chronically infected subjects, so no follow-up repertoires exist for those subjects. NS3-1073 specific repertoires were highly diverse, with no significant diversity differences between acute resolver, follow-up resolver and acute chronic samples.

The time point label, as the study defines it: at least 347 days after estimated infection, following spontaneous clearance. HCV-specific TCR repertoires were characterized directly ex vivo, and the sequenced cells were not expanded in vitro beforehand. Enrolled in the Montreal Hepatitis C Cohort (HEPCO) in Canada, the donors were people who inject drugs, and these donors were followed every 3 months. A positive HCV RNA or antibody test that followed a negative test within the previous 24 weeks was the definition used for acute primary HCV infection. A PE-labeled tetramer loaded with the NS3 peptide covering residues 1073-1081 was used to stain HCV-specific cells. Cells were surface stained with CD3, CD8 and CD45RO antibodies, and an aqua fixable dye was used to exclude dead cells. About 8 spontaneous resolvers, defined by HCV RNA clearance within 24 weeks, were included in the cohort. Frozen stocks of peripheral blood mononuclear cells were first thawed, after which negative isolation of CD8+ T cells was carried out using the MACS CD8+ T cell Isolation Kit. Cells were sorted on a BD FACSAria II cell sorter.

V is pruned by 1 base and J by 6 bases, leaving 4 bases of the junction without a gene match. Sequences SGHVS (CDR1) and FQNEAQ (CDR2) are obtained from the germline V gene. From its cysteine to its phenylalanine, the CDR3 spans 15 amino acids. Only CDR3 DNA remains: 45 bases, in frame from the first base. Genomic DNA was extracted from the FACS-sorted cells, and the TCRbeta chains were sequenced by the commercial immunoSEQ service. The authors processed their data as follows. The repertoire data were analyzed using ImmunoSEQ Analyzer software v3.0 and R v3.5.1. Only productive rearrangements were analyzed, because any sequences with stop codons or out-of-frame rearrangements were filtered out. The sequencing provider supplied the metrics for Simpson diversity, Shannon entropy, CDR3 length and nucleotide addition. Clonotypes were grouped by frequency as dominant, sub-dominant, low or lowest abundance, and most analyses excluded clonotypes below 0.1%. Any CDR3 amino acid clonotype present in at least two subjects at a cumulative frequency of at least 0.5% was labeled public. Not all clones reach the TCRdb copy of this immuneACCESS table, which keeps in-frame sequences only. Checked studies attribute under half of the gap to unresolved V genes and leave the rest unexplained. That table gives V, J and clone size, and the DNA gave D and trimming. The sample table holds over 300 clones, of which 72% were seen once. Around 10% of the sample rests with the top ten.

The sample consisted of HCV NS3-1073 tetramer-sorted CD8+ T cells from PBMCs, taken at follow-up. The cell subset or site tag for this specimen amounts to: FACS-sorted NS3-1073 tetramer+ CD8+ T cells. The TCR comes from a man aged 35-49 years who spontaneously cleared hepatitis C infection. This chain is built from TRBV7-8 and TRBJ2-2, with 8 bases matching TRBD2. The nucleotides read TGTGCCAGCAGCTTAGAGACTAGCGCCCCCGGGGAGCTGTTTTTT. This is translated as CASSLETSAPGELFF.